Listed here are 9 T cell receptor beta chains from one sample, sequenced in a study of blood T cell repertoires in COVID-19. Produced via immunoSEQ multiplex PCR; TCRdb's table is partial and in-frame only. There are a few hundred thousand clones in the sample; about 90% occur only once, and about 1.2% lies in the top ten. The source material was peripheral blood. These receptors all come from a man aged 40-49 years with acute or convalescent COVID-19.

The V gene is TRBV4-3, the J gene TRBJ2-1; unclear D gene. Germline V CDR1 and CDR2: LGHNA, YSLEER. Trimming took 0 bases from V and 5 from J, leaving 14 bases between them. The CDR3 sequence is 16 residues long. In DNA form, the CDR3 reads TGCGCCAGCAGCCAAGAACTTGAAGTTTATCACAATGAGCAGTTCTTC. This codes for CASSQELEVYHNEQFF.

The chain links TRBV9 to TRBJ2-7, with 8 bases identical to TRBD2. The germline V gene has CDR1 SGDLS and CDR2 YYNGEE. J was trimmed by 3 bases and V by 4 bases; bases with no gene match: 12. The CDR3 consists of 16 residues. This CDR3 reads CASSPRGGGTFYEQYF. The CDR3 region has the DNA TGTGCCAGCAGCCCCCGGGGCGGGGGGACGTTCTACGAGCAGTACTTC.

V gene TRBV28 combines with J gene TRBJ1-2; D unresolved. CDR3 length equals 15 residues. Trimming pared 6 bases from V and 5 bases from J, leaving 19 bases between. CDR1 is MDHEN and CDR2 is SYDVKM in the germline V gene. CDR3 region: CASSPITRAIYGYTF. DNA for the CDR3: TGTGCCAGCAGCCCCATTACGCGGGCTATTTATGGCTACACCTTC.

This rearrangement joins TRBV27 to TRBJ2-7; the D is unclear. The germline gives CDR1 MNHEY, CDR2 SMNVEV (reference sequence). V was trimmed by 6 bases and J by 2 bases, leaving 8 bases between them. The CDR3 runs to 12 residues. CDR3 nucleotide sequence: TGTGCCAGCAGGTTGGGCGCCTACGAGCAGTACTTC. Translated, it gives CASRLGAYEQYF.

The V gene is TRBV7-9, the J gene TRBJ2-5, with D possibly being TRBD1 (5 bases). V was cut by 6 bases and J by 0 bases, with 17 bases left in between. CDR3 length equals 16 residues. Germline values: CDR1 SEHNR, CDR2 FQNEAQ (reference sequence). CDR3 DNA sequence: TGTGCCAGCAGTCCCATGGGCAGGGCTTACCAAGAGACCCAGTACTTC. Its protein is CASSPMGRAYQETQYF.

The rearrangement joins TRBV19 to TRBJ1-4; D remains ambiguous. V gave up 4 bases and J gave up 14 bases, with 14 bases separating them. Germline CDR1 and CDR2: LNHDA and SQIVND (reference sequence). The CDR3 is made up of 12 amino acids. CDR3 region: CASSNTGSKLFF. CDR3 nucleotide sequence: TGTGCCAGTAGTAACACCGGGAGTAAGCTGTTTTTT.

This chain joins TRBV18 and TRBJ2-7; 7 nucleotides match TRBD1. The ends lost 4 bases at V and 3 bases at J; junction bases unmatched: 12. This CDR3 is 16 amino acids long. Germline loops: CDR1 KGHSH, CDR2 LQKENI. CDR3 in DNA: TGTGCCAGCTCACGCGGCAGTAAGACAGGGTTCTACGAGCAGTACTTC. As protein: CASSRGSKTGFYEQYF.

The chain joins TRBV3-1 (or the pseudogene TRBV3-2) to TRBJ1-2, with 8 bases matching TRBD1. Germline V gene data show CDR1 as LGHDT and CDR2 as YNNKEL (reference sequence). The CDR3 length is 16 residues. After removal of 0 bases from V and 8 bases from J, the junction contained 11 bases not matched to a gene. DNA for the CDR3: TGTGCCAGCAGCCAAGAATCGGGTCAGGGGGCGCGAGGCTACACCTTC. Protein product: CASSQESGQGARGYTF.

V usage is TRBV4-2 and J usage is TRBJ1-5; 7 positions match TRBD1. V lost 3 bases, J lost 4 bases, and 6 bases stayed unmatched. The CDR3 has 15 amino acids. CDR1 is LGHNA, CDR2 YNFKEQ, per germline. The CDR3 DNA is TGTGCCAGCAGCCAGTCCTACAGGGGAAATCAGCCCCAGCATTTT. Residues: CASSQSYRGNQPQHF.